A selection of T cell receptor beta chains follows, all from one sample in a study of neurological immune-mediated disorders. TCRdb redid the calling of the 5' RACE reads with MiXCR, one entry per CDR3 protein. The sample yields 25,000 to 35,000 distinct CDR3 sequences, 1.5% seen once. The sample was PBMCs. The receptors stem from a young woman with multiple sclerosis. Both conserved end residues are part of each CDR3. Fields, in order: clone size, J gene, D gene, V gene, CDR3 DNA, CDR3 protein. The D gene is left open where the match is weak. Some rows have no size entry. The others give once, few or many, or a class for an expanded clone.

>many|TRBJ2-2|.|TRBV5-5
TGTGCCAGCAGACCGCAGTCCGGGGAGCTGTTTTTT
CASRPQSGELFF
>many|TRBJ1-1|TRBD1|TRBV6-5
TGTGCCATCAAAATAGGGCCAGGGGGCGCTGGTGAAGCTTTCTTT
CAIKIGPGGAGEAFF
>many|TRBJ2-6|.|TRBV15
TGTGCCACCAGCAGGGGCTCGACTGGGGCCAACGTCCTGACTTTC
CATSRGSTGANVLTF
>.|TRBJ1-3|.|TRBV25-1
TGTGCCAGCAAGACAGCGAGAAACACCATATATTTT
CASKTARNTIYF
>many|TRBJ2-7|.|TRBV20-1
TGCAGTGCTAGTTTGCCAAAGCAGTACTTC
CSASLPKQYF
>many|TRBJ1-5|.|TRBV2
TGTGCCAGCAGTGACGGCGCACAAAATCAGCCCCAGCATTTT
CASSDGAQNQPQHF
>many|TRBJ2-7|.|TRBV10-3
TGTGCCATCAGTGATCGCATGAAGGAGAGGGCAGCCTACGAGCAGTACTTC
CAISDRMKERAAYEQYF
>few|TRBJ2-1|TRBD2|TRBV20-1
TGCAGTGCTAGACACCGGGAGGGTCCCTACAATGAGCAGTTCTTC
CSARHREGPYNEQFF
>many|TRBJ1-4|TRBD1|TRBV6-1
TGTGCCAGCAGTGAAGCGAGGACAGGGTACAATGAAAAACTGTTTTTT
CASSEARTGYNEKLFF
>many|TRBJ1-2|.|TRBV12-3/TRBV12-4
TGTGCCAGCAGTCCGCCCCGCACCTTC
CASSPPRTF
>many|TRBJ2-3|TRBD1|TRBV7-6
TGTGCCAGCAGCCCGAACAGGGGTCTGGACACAGATACGCAGTATTTT
CASSPNRGLDTDTQYF
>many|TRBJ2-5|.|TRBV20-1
TGCAGTGCTAGGTCCAGGCGCCAAGAGACCCAGTACTTC
CSARSRRQETQYF
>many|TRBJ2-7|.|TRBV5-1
TGCGCCAGCAACTTACAGGGCAGTCCCTACGAGCAGTACTTC
CASNLQGSPYEQYF
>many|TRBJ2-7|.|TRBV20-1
TGCAGTGCTAGAGTCCCTAGGGAGCCCTACGAGCAGTACTTC
CSARVPREPYEQYF
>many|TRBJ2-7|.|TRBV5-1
TGCGCCAGCAGACAGGATCGCGAGCAGTACTTC
CASRQDREQYF
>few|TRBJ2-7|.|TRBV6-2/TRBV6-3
TGTGCCAGCATAAGAGAGACCCTCTCGAACGAGCAGTACTTC
CASIRETLSNEQYF
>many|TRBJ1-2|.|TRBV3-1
TGTGCCAGCAGCCCGACAGGCGGGGGGGCGCACGATGGCTACACCTTC
CASSPTGGGAHDGYTF
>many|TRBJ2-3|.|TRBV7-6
TGTGCCAGCAGCTTAGGGTCGGGTACGCAGTATTTT
CASSLGSGTQYF
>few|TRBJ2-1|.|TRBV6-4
TGTGCCAGCAGTGCCAGCTCCTACAATGAGCAGTTCTTC
CASSASSYNEQFF
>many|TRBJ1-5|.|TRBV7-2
TGTGCCAGCAGCCGGGAGGAGGTGAGGCAGCCCCAGCATTTT
CASSREEVRQPQHF
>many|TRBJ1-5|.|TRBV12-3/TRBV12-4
TGTGCCAGCAGTCCGACGCCTGGCAATCAGCCCCAGCATTTT
CASSPTPGNQPQHF
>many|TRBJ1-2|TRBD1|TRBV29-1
TGCAGCGCTGAGCCCCGGGACAGGGATAACTATGGCTACACCTTC
CSAEPRDRDNYGYTF
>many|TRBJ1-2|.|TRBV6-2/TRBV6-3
TGTGCCAGCAGTTACTCGTCTTCCTATGGCTACACCTTC
CASSYSSSYGYTF
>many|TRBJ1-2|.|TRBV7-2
TGTGCCAGCAGCTTAGGTGGTCGAGATGGCTACACCTTC
CASSLGGRDGYTF
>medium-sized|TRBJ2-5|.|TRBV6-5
TGTGCCAGCAGCCAGACTCAGGGGGGAGAGACCCAGTACTTC
CASSQTQGGETQYF
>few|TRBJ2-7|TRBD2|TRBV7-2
TGTGCCAGCAGCAGTGGGACTAGCGGTGGTTACGAGCAGTACTTC
CASSSGTSGGYEQYF
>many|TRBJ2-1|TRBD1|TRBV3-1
TGTGCCAGCAGCCCTGGGACAGGGGTCTACAATGAGCAGTTCTTC
CASSPGTGVYNEQFF
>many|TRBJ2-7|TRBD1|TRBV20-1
TGCAGTGCTAGTGTGGACAGGGCCGACGAGCAGTACTTC
CSASVDRADEQYF
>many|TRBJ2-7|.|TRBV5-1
TGCGCCAGCAGCTCCGGGCCAGACTCCTACGAGCAGTACTTC
CASSSGPDSYEQYF
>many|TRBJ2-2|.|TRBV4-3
TGCGCCAGCAGCCAAGTTATGGGGGACACCGGGGAGCTGTTTTTT
CASSQVMGDTGELFF
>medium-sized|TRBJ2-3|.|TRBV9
TGTGCCAGCAGCGTAGACCAAAATCCAGATACGCAGTATTTT
CASSVDQNPDTQYF
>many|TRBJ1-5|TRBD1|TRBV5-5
TGTGCCAGCAGCTCGTTAACCGGGACAGATTATAGCAATCAGCCCCAGCATTTT
CASSSLTGTDYSNQPQHF
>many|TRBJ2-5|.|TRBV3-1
TGTGCCAGCAGCCAAGCGGGGCAGACCCAGTACTTC
CASSQAGQTQYF
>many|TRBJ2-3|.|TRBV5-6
TGTGCCAGCAGCTTGGCATTTGGAGATACGCAGTATTTT
CASSLAFGDTQYF
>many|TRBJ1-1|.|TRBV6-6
TGTGCCAGCACCCTGGACGGAAGCCTTGAAGCTTTCTTT
CASTLDGSLEAFF
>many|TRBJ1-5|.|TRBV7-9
TGTGCCAGCAGCTTTGGGGATACGAGCAATCAGCCCCAGCATTTT
CASSFGDTSNQPQHF
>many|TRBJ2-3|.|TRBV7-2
TGTGCCAGCAGCCCATCCCGGGGAGATACGCAGTATTTT
CASSPSRGDTQYF
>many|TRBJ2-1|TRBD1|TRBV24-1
TGTGCCACCCGGGGACAGGGGGCGCGCAATGAGCAGTTCTTC
CATRGQGARNEQFF
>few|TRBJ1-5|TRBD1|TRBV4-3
TGCGCCAGCAGCCCGGGACAGGGGGTCGATCAGCCCCAGCATTTT
CASSPGQGVDQPQHF
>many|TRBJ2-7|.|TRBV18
TGTGCCAGCTCACCACAGGAATACGAGCAGTACTTC
CASSPQEYEQYF
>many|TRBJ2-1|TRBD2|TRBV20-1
TGCAGTGCTAGAGAGACGGGGGGGCATTACAATGAGCAGTTCTTC
CSARETGGHYNEQFF
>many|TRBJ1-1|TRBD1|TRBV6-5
TGTGCCAGCAGTTATTCCCACAGGGGGCTCACTGAAGCTTTCTTT
CASSYSHRGLTEAFF
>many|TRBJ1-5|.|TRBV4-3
TGCGCCAGCCCAGGCGCTTTAGGGAATAGCAATCAGCCCCAGCATTTT
CASPGALGNSNQPQHF
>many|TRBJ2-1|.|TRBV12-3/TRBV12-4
TGTGCCAGCAGTCCGACAGTATACAATGAGCAGTTCTTC
CASSPTVYNEQFF
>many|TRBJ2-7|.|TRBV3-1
TGTGCCAGCAGCCCTGGGCCCTCGGGGGAGCAGTACTTC
CASSPGPSGEQYF
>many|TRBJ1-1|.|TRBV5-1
TGCGCCAGCAGCGGGGCTGACACTGAAGCTTTCTTT
CASSGADTEAFF
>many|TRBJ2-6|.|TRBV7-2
TGTGCCAGCAGCTTTCAGGGATCTGGGGCCAACGTCCTGACTTTC
CASSFQGSGANVLTF